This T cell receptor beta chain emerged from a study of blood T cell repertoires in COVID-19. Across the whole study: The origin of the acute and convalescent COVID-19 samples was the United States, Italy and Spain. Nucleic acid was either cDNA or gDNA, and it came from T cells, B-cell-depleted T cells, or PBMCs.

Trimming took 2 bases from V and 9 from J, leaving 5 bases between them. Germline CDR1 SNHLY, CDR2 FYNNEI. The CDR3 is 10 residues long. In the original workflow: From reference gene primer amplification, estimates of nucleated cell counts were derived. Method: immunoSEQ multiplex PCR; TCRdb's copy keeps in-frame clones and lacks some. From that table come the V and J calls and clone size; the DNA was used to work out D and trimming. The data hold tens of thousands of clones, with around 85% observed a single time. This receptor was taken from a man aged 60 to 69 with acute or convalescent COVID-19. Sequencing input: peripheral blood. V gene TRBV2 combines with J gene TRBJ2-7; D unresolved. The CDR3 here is CASSEPGQYF. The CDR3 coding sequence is TGTGCCAGCAGTGAACCCGGGCAGTACTTC.